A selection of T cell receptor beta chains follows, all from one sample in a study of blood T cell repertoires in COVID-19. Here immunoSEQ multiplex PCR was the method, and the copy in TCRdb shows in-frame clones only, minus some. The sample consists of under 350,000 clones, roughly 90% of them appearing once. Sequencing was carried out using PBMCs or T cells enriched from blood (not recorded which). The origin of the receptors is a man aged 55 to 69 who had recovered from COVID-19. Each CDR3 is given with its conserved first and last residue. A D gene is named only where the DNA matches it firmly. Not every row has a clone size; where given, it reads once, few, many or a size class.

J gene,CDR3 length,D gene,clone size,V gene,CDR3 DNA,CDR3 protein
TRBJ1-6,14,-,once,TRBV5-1,TGCGCCAGCAGCTTGGACATGAATAATTCACCCCTCCACTTT,CASSLDMNNSPLHF
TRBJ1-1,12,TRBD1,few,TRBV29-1,TGCAGCGTGGCAGGGGGCTTTTCTGAAGCTTTCTTT,CSVAGGFSEAFF
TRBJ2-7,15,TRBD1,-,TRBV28,TGTGCCAGCAGCTCACCCGGGACAGGTCCCTACGAGCAGTACTTC,CASSSPGTGPYEQYF
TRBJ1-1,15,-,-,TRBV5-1,TGCGCCAGCAGTGTATTGGGTCTAGGGGTCTCTGAAGCTTTCTTT,CASSVLGLGVSEAFF
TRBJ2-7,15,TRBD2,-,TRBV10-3,TGTGCCATCAGCCCGGGACTAGCGGGAGGCTACGAGCAGTACTTC,CAISPGLAGGYEQYF
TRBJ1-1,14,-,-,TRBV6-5,TGTGCCAGCACCCTACTCAGGCAGGGCACTGAAGCTTTCTTT,CASTLLRQGTEAFF
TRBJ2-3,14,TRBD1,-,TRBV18,TGTGCCAGCTCTGGACAGGGGATGGCAGATACGCAGTATTTT,CASSGQGMADTQYF
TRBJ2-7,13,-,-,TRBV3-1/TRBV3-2,TGTGCCAGCAGCCAACAAGACGGGTCTAGGCAGTACTTC,CASSQQDGSRQYF
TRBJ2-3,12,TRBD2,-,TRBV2,TGTGCCAGCCAGCGGGACACAGATACGCAGTATTTT,CASQRDTDTQYF
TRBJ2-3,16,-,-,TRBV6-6,TGTGCCAGCAGTTACTCCAACGGGGGAGGTGCAGATACGCAGTATTTT,CASSYSNGGGADTQYF
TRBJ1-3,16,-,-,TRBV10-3,TGTGCCATCAGTGGACCCCAACCGGGAGCTGGAAACACCATATATTTT,CAISGPQPGAGNTIYF
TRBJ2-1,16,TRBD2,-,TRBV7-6,TGTGCCAGCAGCTTAGTTAGACTAGCGGGAAGTAATGAGCAGTTCTTC,CASSLVRLAGSNEQFF
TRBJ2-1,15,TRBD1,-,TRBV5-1,TGCGCCAGCAGCTTGGACAGGGGCGCCTACAATGAGCAGTTCTTC,CASSLDRGAYNEQFF
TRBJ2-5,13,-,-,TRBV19,TGTGCCAGTAGGGGGCGCTCCCAAGAGACCCAGTACTTC,CASRGRSQETQYF
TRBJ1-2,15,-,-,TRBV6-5,TGTGCCACTCGGTGGAACAGCTTCTTTAACTATGGCTACACCTTC,CATRWNSFFNYGYTF
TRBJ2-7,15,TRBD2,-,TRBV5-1,TGCGCCAGCAGCTTGGCCACGGGAGGTTCCCACGAGCAGTACTTC,CASSLATGGSHEQYF
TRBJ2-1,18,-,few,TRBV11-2,TGTGCCAGCAGCTTAGTGGGCGTTGGGTTGAACTCCTACAATGAGCAGTTCTTC,CASSLVGVGLNSYNEQFF
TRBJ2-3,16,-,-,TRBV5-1,TGCGCCAGCAGTACCAAGGCGCGGGGGCCGGAAGATACGCAGTATTTT,CASSTKARGPEDTQYF
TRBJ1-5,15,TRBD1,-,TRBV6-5,TGTGCCAGCAGCGGACAGGGGGACGGCAATCAGCCCCAGCATTTT,CASSGQGDGNQPQHF
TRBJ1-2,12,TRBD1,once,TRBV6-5,TGTGCCAGCAGTACCACAGGGGCTGGCTACACCTTC,CASSTTGAGYTF
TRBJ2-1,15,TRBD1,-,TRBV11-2,TGTGCCAGCAGCTTAGCGCCGGGACAGGGCTATGAGCAGTTCTTC,CASSLAPGQGYEQFF
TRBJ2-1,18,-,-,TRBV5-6,TGTGCCAGCAGCTTACAAGCTGGTCCGGGACTTCGCGTCAATGAGCAGTTCTTC,CASSLQAGPGLRVNEQFF
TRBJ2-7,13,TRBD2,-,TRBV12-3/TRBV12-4,TGTGCCAGCGGACTGACTAGCGGGGGCGAGCAGTACTTC,CASGLTSGGEQYF
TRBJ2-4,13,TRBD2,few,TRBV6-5,TGTGCCAGCAGCTTAGCGGGGTCGGGCATTCAGTACTTC,CASSLAGSGIQYF
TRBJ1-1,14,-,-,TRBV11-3,TGTGCCAGCAGCGCCTTCCCGGGGAACACTGAAGCTTTCTTT,CASSAFPGNTEAFF